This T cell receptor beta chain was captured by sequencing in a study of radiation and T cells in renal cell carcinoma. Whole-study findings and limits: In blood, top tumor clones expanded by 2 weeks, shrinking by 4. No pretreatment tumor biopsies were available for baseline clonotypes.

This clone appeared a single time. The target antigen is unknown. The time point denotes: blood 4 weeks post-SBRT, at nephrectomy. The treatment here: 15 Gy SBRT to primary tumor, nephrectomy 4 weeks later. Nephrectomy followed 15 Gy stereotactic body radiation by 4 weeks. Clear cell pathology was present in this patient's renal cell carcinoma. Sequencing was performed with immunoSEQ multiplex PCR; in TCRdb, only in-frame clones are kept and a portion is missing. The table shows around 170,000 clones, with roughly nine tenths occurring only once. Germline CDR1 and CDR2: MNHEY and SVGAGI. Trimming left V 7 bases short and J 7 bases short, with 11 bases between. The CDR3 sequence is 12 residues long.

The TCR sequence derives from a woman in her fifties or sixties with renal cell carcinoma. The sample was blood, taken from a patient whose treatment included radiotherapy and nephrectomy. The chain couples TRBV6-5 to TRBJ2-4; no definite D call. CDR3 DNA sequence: TGTGCCAGCAAAGGTCAGAGCAACATTCAGTACTTC. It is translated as CASKGQSNIQYF.